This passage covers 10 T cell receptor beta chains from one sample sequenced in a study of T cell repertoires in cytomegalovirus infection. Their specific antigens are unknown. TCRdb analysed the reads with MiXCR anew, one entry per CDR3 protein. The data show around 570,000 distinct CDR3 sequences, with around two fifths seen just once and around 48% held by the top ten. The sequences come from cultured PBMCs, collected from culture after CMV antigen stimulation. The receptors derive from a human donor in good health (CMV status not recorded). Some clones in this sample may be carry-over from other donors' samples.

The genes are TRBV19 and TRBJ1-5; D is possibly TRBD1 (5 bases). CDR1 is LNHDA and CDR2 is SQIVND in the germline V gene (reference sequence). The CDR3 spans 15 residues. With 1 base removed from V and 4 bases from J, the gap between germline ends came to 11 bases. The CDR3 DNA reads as TGTGCCAGTAGTATAGTTAGACAGCCGAATCAGCCCCAGCATTTT. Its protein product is CASSIVRQPNQPQHF. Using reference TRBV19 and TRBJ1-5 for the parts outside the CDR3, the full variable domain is DGGITQSPKYLFRKEGQNVTLSCEQNLNHDAMYWYRQDPGQGLRLIYYSQIVNDFQKGDIAEGYSVSREKKESFPLTVTSAQKNPTAFYLCASSIVRQPNQPQHFGDGTRLSIL.

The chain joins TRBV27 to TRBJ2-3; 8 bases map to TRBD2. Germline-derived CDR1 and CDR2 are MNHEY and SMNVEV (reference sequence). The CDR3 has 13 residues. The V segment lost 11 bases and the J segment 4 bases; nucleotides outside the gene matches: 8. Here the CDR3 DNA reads TGTGCCGCCTCCGGGACTAGGGCAGATACGCAGTATTTT. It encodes CAASGTRADTQYF.

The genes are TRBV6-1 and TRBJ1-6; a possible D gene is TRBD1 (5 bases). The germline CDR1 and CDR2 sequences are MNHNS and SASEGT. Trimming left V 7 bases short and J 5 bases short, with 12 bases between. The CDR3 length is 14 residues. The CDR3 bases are TGTGCCAGCATTCGGGACCAGAATAATTCACCCCTCCACTTT. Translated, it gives CASIRDQNNSPLHF.

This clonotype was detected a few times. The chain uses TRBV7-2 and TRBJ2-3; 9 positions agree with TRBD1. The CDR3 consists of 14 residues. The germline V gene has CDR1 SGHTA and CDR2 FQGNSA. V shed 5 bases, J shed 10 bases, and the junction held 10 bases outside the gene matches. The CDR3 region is CASSTPGQGWSQYF. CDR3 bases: TGTGCCAGCAGCACCCCGGGACAGGGTTGGTCGCAGTATTTT.

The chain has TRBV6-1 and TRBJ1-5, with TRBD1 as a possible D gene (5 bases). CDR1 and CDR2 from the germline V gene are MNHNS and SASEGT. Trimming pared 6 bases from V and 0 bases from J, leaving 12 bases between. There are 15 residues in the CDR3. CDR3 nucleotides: TGTGCCAGCAGCTCCGACAGAAATAGCAATCAGCCCCAGCATTTT. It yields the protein CASSSDRNSNQPQHF.

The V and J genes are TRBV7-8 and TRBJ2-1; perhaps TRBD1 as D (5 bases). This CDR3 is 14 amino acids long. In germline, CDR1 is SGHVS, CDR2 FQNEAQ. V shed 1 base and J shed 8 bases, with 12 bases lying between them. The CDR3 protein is CASSLVQGRDEQFF. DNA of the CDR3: TGTGCCAGCAGCTTAGTGCAGGGTCGGGATGAGCAGTTCTTC.

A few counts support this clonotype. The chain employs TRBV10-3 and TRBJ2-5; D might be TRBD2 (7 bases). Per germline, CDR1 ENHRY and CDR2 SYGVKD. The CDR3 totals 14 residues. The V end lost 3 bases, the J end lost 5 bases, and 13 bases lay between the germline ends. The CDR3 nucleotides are TGTGCCATCAGTGACAAACAGGGAGGGGAGACCCAGTACTTC. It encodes CAISDKQGGETQYF.

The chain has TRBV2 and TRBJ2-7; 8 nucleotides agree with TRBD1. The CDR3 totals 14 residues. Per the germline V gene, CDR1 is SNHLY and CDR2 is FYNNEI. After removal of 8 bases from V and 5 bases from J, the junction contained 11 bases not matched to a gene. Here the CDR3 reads CASSRDRGINEQYF. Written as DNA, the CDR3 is TGTGCCAGCTCAAGAGACAGGGGAATCAACGAGCAGTACTTC.

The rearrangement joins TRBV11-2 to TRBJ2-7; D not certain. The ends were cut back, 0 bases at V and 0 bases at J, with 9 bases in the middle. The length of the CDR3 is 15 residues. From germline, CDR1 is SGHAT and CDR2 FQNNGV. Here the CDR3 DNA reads TGTGCCAGCAGCTTAGATCAGTACTACTCCTACGAGCAGTACTTC. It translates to CASSLDQYYSYEQYF.

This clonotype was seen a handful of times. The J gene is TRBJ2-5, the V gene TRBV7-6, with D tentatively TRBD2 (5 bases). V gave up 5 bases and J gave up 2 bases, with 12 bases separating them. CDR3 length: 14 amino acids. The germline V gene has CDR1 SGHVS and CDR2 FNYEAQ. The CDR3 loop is CASSPPGGQETQYF. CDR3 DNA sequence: TGTGCCAGCAGCCCCCCGGGCGGGCAAGAGACCCAGTACTTC.